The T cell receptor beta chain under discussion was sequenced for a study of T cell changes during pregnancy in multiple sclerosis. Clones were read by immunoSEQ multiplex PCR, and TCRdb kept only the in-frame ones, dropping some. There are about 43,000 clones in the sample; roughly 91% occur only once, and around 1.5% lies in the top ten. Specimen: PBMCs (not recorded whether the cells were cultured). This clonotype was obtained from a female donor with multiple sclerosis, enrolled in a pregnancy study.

CDR3 DNA sequence: TGTGCCAGCAGCTTTGGGTCGAGGGGGGCGCCGGACATTCAGTACTTC. Its protein product is CASSFGSRGAPDIQYF. This chain joins TRBV5-6 and TRBJ2-4; D tentatively reads TRBD1 or TRBD2 (6 bases each). Trimming shortened V by 2 bases and J by 8 bases, and 20 bases separated the two germline ends. Germline V gene lookup returns CDR1 SGHDT and CDR2 YYEEEE. The CDR3 has 16 amino acids.